This T cell receptor (beta chain) was sequenced for a study of T cells in Graves' hyperthyroidism and ophthalmopathy. Across the whole study: Before treatment of any kind, peripheral blood was taken at initial diagnosis.

This clonotype was seen ten or more times. The antigen is undetermined. General study points: Model output signaled ophthalmopathy a median about seven months ahead of onset.

What was amplified from RNA transcripts were TCR beta CDR3 regions. A first-round RT-PCR of the TCR CDR3 used the HTBI primer set. One entry per CDR3 protein, called by TCRdb with MiXCR from the multiplex PCR reads. The sample has about 290,000 distinct CDR3 sequences, about an eighth seen once. Diagnosis relied on clinical symptoms, serum thyroxine and TRAb, thyroid ultrasound and orbital computed tomography. V shed 4 bases and J shed 2 bases, with 13 bases lying between them. The germline CDR1 and CDR2 sequences are KGHDR and SFDVKD. This CDR3 has 15 residues. The V and J genes are TRBV24-1 and TRBJ2-5; D possibly corresponds to TRBD2 (6 bases). Sequenced input: blood. The receptor was isolated from a woman in her 30s with Graves' hyperthyroidism that later progressed to Graves' ophthalmopathy. CDR3 loop: CATSDFGTAQETQYF. CDR3 DNA: TGTGCCACCAGTGACTTCGGGACTGCACAAGAGACCCAGTACTTC.